This T cell receptor beta chain originates from a study of T cell responses to AZD1222 COVID-19 vaccine. General study results and limits: With two AZD1222 doses given, Spike-specific TCR breadth and depth both rose. At 160-218 and 743-854, vaccine-associated CD4 TCRs were dominant, and they spanned spike. Nearly half of the spike-specific TCRs reportedly recognize variant regions that carry no mutations. Seropositive status at baseline applied to only five or six AZD1222 recipients.

About this clone itself: Its specificity is unknown.

TCRdb's copy holds only in-frame clones and misses some; the assay was immunoSEQ multiplex PCR. The repertoire holds about 150,000 clones, with roughly 90% as singletons. The germline V gene encodes CDR1 ENHRY and CDR2 SYGVKD. Trimming removed 7 bases at V and 6 bases at J, with 12 bases between. The CDR3 sequence is 12 residues long. The sequences come from peripheral blood, collected 28 days after the second AZD1222 dose. This TCR was recovered from an adult who received the AZD1222 COVID-19 vaccine. The chain carries TRBV10-3 and TRBJ1-2; D possibly corresponds to TRBD1 (5 bases). CDR3 in DNA: TGTGCCATCAAGGGACGGCAGGATGGCTACACCTTC. The encoded protein is CAIKGRQDGYTF.